This TCR beta chain is from a study of cytomegalovirus exposure and HLA in healthy donors. Study findings and constraints: Presence/absence analyses treated sequencing depth as roughly uniform across donors. Under in vitro conditions, a few CMV-associated chains were confirmed as specific for CMV antigens. CMV serostatus stood as the only immune exposure information on hand.

Use of 60 Vbeta and 13 Jbeta primers characterized the PCR. Using immunoSEQ multiplex PCR, the repertoire was profiled, and TCRdb retains in-frame clones only, with some absent. Of fewer than 200,000 clones listed, 80% are singletons. The CDR3 length is 13 residues. The V gene end was trimmed by 8 bases and the J gene end by 5 bases; junction bases not matched to a gene: 8. Germline CDR1 MNHEY, CDR2 SVGAGI. Those who donated were healthy bone marrow donors. There are a few counts of this clone. Antigen: not known. The source material was PBMCs. The chain carries TRBV6-5 and TRBJ1-2; 7 bases match TRBD1. The receptor comes from a woman between 45 and 60 years old in good health and CMV-seropositive. The CDR3 reads CASLHPTGYGYTF. CDR3 coding DNA: TGTGCCAGCCTACACCCGACAGGGTATGGCTACACCTTC.